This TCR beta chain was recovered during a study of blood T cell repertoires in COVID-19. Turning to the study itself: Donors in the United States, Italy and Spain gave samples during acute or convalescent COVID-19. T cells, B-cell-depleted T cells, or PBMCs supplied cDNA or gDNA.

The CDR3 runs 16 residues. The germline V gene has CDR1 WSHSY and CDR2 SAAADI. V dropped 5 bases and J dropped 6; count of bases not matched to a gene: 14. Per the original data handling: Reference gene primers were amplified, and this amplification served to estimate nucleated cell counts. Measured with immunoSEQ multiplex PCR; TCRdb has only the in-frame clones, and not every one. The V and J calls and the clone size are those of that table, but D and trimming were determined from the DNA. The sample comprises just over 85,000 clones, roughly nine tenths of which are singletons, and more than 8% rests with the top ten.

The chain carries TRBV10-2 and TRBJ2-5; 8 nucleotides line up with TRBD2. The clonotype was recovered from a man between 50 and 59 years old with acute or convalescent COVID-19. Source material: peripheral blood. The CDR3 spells CASSPVSSGVGKTQYF. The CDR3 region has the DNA TGCGCCAGCAGTCCCGTTAGTAGCGGGGTGGGAAAGACCCAGTACTTC.